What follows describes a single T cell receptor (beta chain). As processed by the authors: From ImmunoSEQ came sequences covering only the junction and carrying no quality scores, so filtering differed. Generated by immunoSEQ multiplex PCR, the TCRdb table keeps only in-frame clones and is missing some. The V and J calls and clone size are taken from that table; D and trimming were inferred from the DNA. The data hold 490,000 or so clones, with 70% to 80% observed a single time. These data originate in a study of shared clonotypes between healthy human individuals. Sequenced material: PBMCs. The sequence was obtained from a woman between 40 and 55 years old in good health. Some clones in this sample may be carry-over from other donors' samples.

For the CDR3, the DNA is TGTGCCAGCAGCTTGAGTTCCGGGGCAGGGCAGGAGACCCAGTACTTC. Protein product: CASSLSSGAGQETQYF. This chain uses TRBV5-4 with TRBJ2-5, with D possibly being TRBD1 or TRBD2 (5 bases each). The CDR3 loop spans 16 amino acids. Trimming removed 1 base at V and 5 bases at J, with 18 bases between. CDR1 is SGHNT and CDR2 is YYREEE in the germline V gene (reference sequence). Drawing the rest from reference TRBV5-4 and TRBJ2-5, the complete variable domain is ETGVTQSPTHLIKTRGQQVTLRCSSQSGHNTVSWYQQALGQGPQFIFQYYREEENGRGNFPPRFSGLQFPNYSSELNVNALELDDSALYLCASSLSSGAGQETQYFGPGTRLLVL.